Presented here are 22 T cell receptor beta chains from one specimen sequenced in a study of vaccination and CD4 T cells after COVID-19. This sample's treatment: approximately nine-day PBMC culture with coronavirus spike peptide pools or control peptides (ViraFEST assay). Their specific antigens are unknown. Sequence data for DNA of cultured CD4+ T cells were generated by the Oncomine TCR Beta short-read assay. One entry per CDR3 protein, called by TCRdb with MiXCR from the PCR reads. The sample carries 9,500 to 11,000 distinct CDR3 sequences, 25% recorded once. The input for sequencing was CD4+ T cells from blood, cultured in vitro, taken after SARS-CoV-2 vaccination. These receptor sequences come from a human donor who had recovered from COVID-19.

This clonotype has just a few counts. V and J are TRBV20-1 and TRBJ1-5; D is uncertain. Trimming stripped 0 bases from V and 2 bases from J, with 14 bases between. This CDR3 spans 16 amino acids. From germline, CDR1 is DFQATT and CDR2 SNEGSKA (reference sequence). The CDR3 here is CSARDSRMRGNQPQHF. CDR3 nucleotides: TGCAGTGCTAGAGATTCTCGTATGAGGGGCAATCAGCCCCAGCATTTT.

By proportion, this clonotype is medium-sized. The V call is TRBV20-1, the J call TRBJ1-2, with no clear D. Germline CDR1 is DFQATT and CDR2 is SNEGSKA (reference sequence). CDR3 length: 12 amino acids. Deletions cut 6 bases from V and 7 bases from J, with 15 bases between. CDR3: CSATAGISGYTF. The CDR3, as DNA: TGCAGTGCCACGGCCGGAATCTCTGGCTACACCTTC.

The chain joins TRBV6-5 to TRBJ2-1; D is uncertain. The V end lost 2 bases, the J end lost 4 bases, and 15 bases lay between the germline ends. This CDR3 is built from 16 residues. Germline CDR1 reads MNHEY; CDR2 reads SVGAGI. In DNA form, the CDR3 reads TGTGCCAGCAGTTACCGGCAAGGACCCGTTTACAATGAGCAGTTCTTC. Encoded protein: CASSYRQGPVYNEQFF.

This clonotype was picked up a small number of times. CDR3 protein: CASSVGQAYEQYF. Written as DNA, the CDR3 is TGTGCCAGCAGCGTCGGACAGGCCTACGAGCAGTACTTC. This chain links TRBV7-8 with TRBJ2-7; TRBD1 matches 7 bases. The CDR3 totals 13 residues. J lost 2 bases, V lost 5 bases, and 3 bases had no gene match. Germline V gives CDR1 SGHVS, CDR2 FQNEAQ.

Relative to its sample, this clonotype is medium-sized. The chain carries TRBV7-6 and TRBJ2-5; 9 bases fit TRBD1. The length of the CDR3 is 14 residues. The V gene's germline CDR1 is SGHVS and CDR2 FNYEAQ. Unmatched junction bases numbered 6, after V lost 5 bases and J lost 5 bases. CDR3 residues: CASSPPGQGETQYF. The CDR3 DNA follows: TGTGCCAGCAGCCCCCCGGGACAGGGTGAGACCCAGTACTTC. Drawing the rest from reference TRBV7-6 and TRBJ2-5, the complete variable domain is GAGVSQSPRYKVTKRGQDVALRCDPISGHVSLYWYRQALGQGPEFLTYFNYEAQQDKSGLPNDRFSAERPEGSISTLTIQRTEQRDSAMYRCASSPPGQGETQYFGPGTRLLVL.

This clonotype qualifies as medium-sized. The CDR3: CSAPPGGSQPQHF. CDR3 DNA: TGCAGTGCCCCTCCGGGAGGCTCCCAGCCCCAGCATTTT. The V call is TRBV20-1, the J call TRBJ1-5; D not resolved. Deletions cut 6 bases from V and 7 bases from J, with 16 bases between. The CDR3 is 13 amino acids. CDR1 and CDR2 (germline): DFQATT, SNEGSKA (reference sequence).

This chain links TRBV24-1 with TRBJ2-1; TRBD2 matches 12 bases. The ends lost 3 bases at V and 5 bases at J; junction bases unmatched: 1. CDR1 is KGHDR and CDR2 is SFDVKD in the germline V gene. CDR3 length: 15 amino acids. The CDR3 DNA reads as TGTGCCACCAGTGATGGACTAGCGGGAAACAATGAGCAGTTCTTC. Its translation is CATSDGLAGNNEQFF.

This clonotype was counted only a few times. J is TRBJ2-1 and V is TRBV10-1, with unresolved D. Trimming left V 3 bases short and J 12 bases short, with 12 bases between. The CDR3 has 12 residues. The germline gives CDR1 WNHNN, CDR2 SYGVQD (reference sequence). DNA of the CDR3: TGCGCCAGCAGTGATGAAGTGAAGGGGCAGTTCTTC. Encoded protein: CASSDEVKGQFF.

This clonotype was seen only once. The rearrangement links TRBV28 to TRBJ2-4, with 11 positions matching TRBD1. This CDR3 comprises 15 residues. V shed 5 bases, J shed 7 bases, and the junction held 7 bases outside the gene matches. From germline, CDR1 is MDHEN and CDR2 SYDVKM. The CDR3 reads CASSPLGQGGNIQYF. The CDR3, as DNA: TGTGCCAGCAGTCCCCTGGGACAGGGGGGGAACATTCAGTACTTC. The whole variable domain, filled in from reference TRBV28 and TRBJ2-4, reads DVKVTQSSRYLVKRTGEKVFLECVQDMDHENMFWYRQDPGLGLRLIYFSYDVKMKEKGDIPEGYSVSREKKERFSLILESASTNQTSMYLCASSPLGQGGNIQYFGAGTRLSVL.

This chain joins TRBV9 and TRBJ1-1, with D perhaps matching TRBD1 (6 bases). Trimming cost V 0 bases and J 2 bases, with 11 bases left between them. The CDR3 covers 15 residues. The germline V gene encodes CDR1 SGDLS and CDR2 YYNGEE. The CDR3 sequence is CASSVDGGYNTEAFF. The CDR3 DNA is TGTGCCAGCAGCGTAGACGGGGGCTATAACACTGAAGCTTTCTTT.

The CDR3 DNA reads TGTGCCAGCAGTGAAATCGGCGGGGTGAGCAATCAGCCCCAGCATTTT. Residues: CASSEIGGVSNQPQHF. The V and J genes are TRBV6-1 and TRBJ1-5; D gene uncertain. This CDR3 spans 16 amino acids. Germline V lookup: CDR1 MNHNS, CDR2 SASEGT. Between the trimmed V and J ends, which lost 2 bases and 1 base, there was a span of 12 bases.

This clonotype occurred a few times. The chain has TRBV6-1 and TRBJ2-7; perhaps D is TRBD1 or TRBD2 (5 bases each). In germline, CDR1 is MNHNS, CDR2 SASEGT. This CDR3 is 13 amino acids long. V dropped 8 bases and J dropped 3 bases, with 14 bases sitting between them. As DNA, the CDR3 is TGTGCCAGCCGCGAGGGACCTCTCTACGAGCAGTACTTC. Its translation: CASREGPLYEQYF.

By frequency in the sample, this clonotype is medium-sized. The rearrangement joins TRBV20-1 to TRBJ1-2; unclear D gene. Germline-derived CDR1 and CDR2 are DFQATT and SNEGSKA (reference sequence). Trimming took off 5 bases at V and 6 bases at J, with 13 bases between the two ends. CDR3 length: 12 amino acids. This CDR3 is CSAPSGSHGYTF. In nucleotides, the CDR3 is TGCAGTGCTCCGTCGGGATCACATGGCTACACCTTC.

This clonotype was observed a handful of times. V is TRBV29-1 and J is TRBJ2-3; the match to TRBD1 covers 7 bases. The V segment lost 6 bases and the J segment 1 base; nucleotides outside the gene matches: 1. The germline V gene encodes CDR1 SQVTM and CDR2 ANQGSEA. The CDR3 runs to 12 residues. The CDR3 region is CSVGTGTDTQYF. The DNA of the CDR3 is TGCAGCGTAGGGACAGGCACAGATACGCAGTATTTT.

The rearrangement joins TRBV15 to TRBJ2-7, with D unclear. V lost 5 bases and J lost 0, with 11 bases in between. The CDR3 is 14 amino acids. Germline lookup yields CDR1 LNHNV and CDR2 YYDKDF (reference sequence). CDR3 residues: CATSPGLSSYEQYF. CDR3 in DNA: TGTGCCACCAGCCCCGGGTTAAGCTCCTACGAGCAGTACTTC. Supplemented by reference TRBV15 and TRBJ2-7, the full variable domain reads DAMVIQNPRYQVTQFGKPVTLSCSQTLNHNVMYWYQQKSSQAPKLLFHYYDKDFNNEADTPDNFQSRRPNTSFCFLDIRSPGLGDTAMYLCATSPGLSSYEQYFGPGTRLTVT.

The genes are TRBV24-1 and TRBJ1-5, with D unclear. CDR3 length equals 16 residues. Germline assignment: CDR1 KGHDR and CDR2 SFDVKD. Trimming removed 4 bases at V and 4 bases at J, with 16 bases between. The chain's CDR3 is CATSEGGRGRNQPQHF. CDR3 DNA: TGTGCCACCAGTGAGGGTGGTCGAGGGCGGAATCAGCCCCAGCATTTT.

The table lists this clonotype with a few counts. This CDR3 reads CASCQGRISNEQFF. The CDR3 region has the DNA TGTGCCAGCTGCCAGGGGCGAATCTCCAATGAGCAGTTCTTC. The V and J genes are TRBV6-1 and TRBJ2-1, with a possible D match to TRBD1 (6 bases). Looked up from germline, CDR1 is MNHNS and CDR2 is SASEGT. The CDR3 is made up of 14 amino acids. The germline V and J ends were trimmed by 8 bases and 6 bases, with 17 bases remaining between them.

In its sample, this clonotype is medium-sized. The chain couples TRBV6-5 to TRBJ2-7; 7 bases line up with TRBD1. The CDR3 is 15 amino acids. Unmatched junction bases numbered 4, after V lost 0 bases and J lost 2 bases. Germline CDR1 is MNHEY and CDR2 is SVGAGI. Written as DNA, the CDR3 is TGTGCCAGCAGTTACTCAAGACAGGGCCCCTACGAGCAGTACTTC. Its translation: CASSYSRQGPYEQYF.

By its share, this clonotype is medium-sized. This chain links TRBV28 with TRBJ2-5, with D perhaps given as TRBD1 or TRBD2 (5 bases each). V lost 1 base, J lost 3 bases, and 15 bases lay in between. Germline CDR1 and CDR2: MDHEN and SYDVKM. The CDR3 spans 16 residues. CDR3 residues: CASSLSTGTAEETQYF. DNA of the CDR3: TGTGCCAGCAGTTTATCTACCGGGACGGCCGAAGAGACCCAGTACTTC.

V is TRBV5-1 and J is TRBJ2-5; D is possibly TRBD1 (5 bases). This CDR3 has 15 residues. V was shortened by 4 bases and J by 7 bases, with 20 bases between the two germline ends. Germline CDR1 SGHRS, CDR2 YFSETQ. CDR3 protein: CASSPVGAGSGTQYF. The CDR3 DNA reads as TGCGCCAGCAGCCCGGTTGGCGCAGGGTCTGGGACCCAGTACTTC.

This clonotype has just a few counts. The V gene is TRBV7-9, the J gene TRBJ2-7; D is unclear. Trimming cost V 4 bases and J 2 bases, with 15 bases left between them. CDR3 size: 15 residues. Germline lookup yields CDR1 SEHNR and CDR2 FQNEAQ (reference sequence). The CDR3 protein is CASSYQTLAPYEQYF. DNA for the CDR3: TGTGCCAGCAGCTATCAGACCCTGGCCCCCTACGAGCAGTACTTC. Supplemented by reference TRBV7-9 and TRBJ2-7, the full variable domain reads DTGVSQNPRHKITKRGQNVTFRCDPISEHNRLYWYRQTLGQGPEFLTYFQNEAQLEKSRLLSDRFSAERPKGSFSTLEIQRTEQGDSAMYLCASSYQTLAPYEQYFGPGTRLTVT.

The chain employs TRBV20-1 and TRBJ2-3, with D perhaps given as TRBD1 or TRBD2 (5 bases each). Deletions cut 7 bases from V and 3 bases from J, with 14 bases between. Germline loops: CDR1 DFQATT, CDR2 SNEGSKA (reference sequence). The CDR3 length is 13 residues. In nucleotides, the CDR3 is TGCAGTGGGGACCCCGAATCAACAGATACGCAGTATTTT. It is translated as CSGDPESTDTQYF.